A single sample gave rise to the 18 T cell receptor beta chains below, sequenced in a study of T cell repertoires in cytomegalovirus infection. TCRdb independently ran MiXCR on the reads; one entry per CDR3 protein. In the table there are 250,000 to 350,000 distinct CDR3 sequences, about 26% of which are singletons. Sequencing was carried out using PBMCs. These receptors originate from a human donor in good health (CMV status not recorded). Some clones in this sample may be carry-over from other donors' samples.

The chain has TRBV7-9 and TRBJ2-2, with TRBD2 identical over 7 bases. V shed 2 bases and J 7 bases; nucleotides not matched to a gene: 10. This CDR3 region has 16 residues. Germline V gives CDR1 SEHNR, CDR2 FQNEAQ (reference sequence). CDR3 amino acids: CASSLRGTKINGELFF. In DNA, the CDR3 is TGTGCCAGCAGCTTACGCGGGACTAAAATCAACGGGGAGCTGTTTTTT.

The rearrangement links TRBV11-2 to TRBJ2-2, with D possibly matching TRBD2 (5 bases). Trimming stripped 5 bases from V and 2 bases from J, with 12 bases between. The CDR3 is 15 residues long. CDR1 and CDR2 from the germline V gene are SGHAT and FQNNGV. The CDR3 protein is CASSRPDFNTGELFF. The DNA for the CDR3 is TGTGCCAGCAGCCGGCCGGACTTCAACACCGGGGAGCTGTTTTTT.

Here the CDR3 DNA reads TGTGCCAGCAGTGGACCAGGGGGTGGGGATCAGCCCCAGCATTTT. It yields the protein CASSGPGGGDQPQHF. The chain uses TRBV2 and TRBJ1-5; 7 bases match TRBD1. Trimming removed 4 bases from V and 5 bases from J; junction bases left unmatched: 8. Germline assignment: CDR1 SNHLY and CDR2 FYNNEI. The length of the CDR3 is 15 residues.

This rearrangement joins TRBV11-2 to TRBJ1-1; D uncertain. This CDR3 contains 13 residues. Germline values: CDR1 SGHAT, CDR2 FQNNGV. Trimming took off 5 bases at V and 1 base at J, with 8 bases between the two ends. The chain's CDR3 is CASSPTANTEAFF. The CDR3 bases are TGTGCCAGCAGCCCGACGGCGAACACTGAAGCTTTCTTT.

This chain connects TRBV15 to TRBJ2-3, with 9 bases lining up with TRBD1. Germline loops: CDR1 LNHNV, CDR2 YYDKDF (reference sequence). J was trimmed by 1 base and V by 8 bases; bases with no gene match: 10. This CDR3 is 16 amino acids long. CDR3 in DNA: TGTGCCACCCGGGGGGACAGGGAAGGGGGCACAGATACGCAGTATTTT. This sequence encodes CATRGDREGGTDTQYF.

This clonotype was counted at least ten times. The chain recombines TRBV7-2 with TRBJ2-1; TRBD1 agrees at 10 bases. CDR1 and CDR2 (germline): SGHTA, FQGNSA. CDR3 size: 15 residues. The V and J ends lost 2 bases and 8 bases, in that order; junction bases with no gene match: 6. The chain's CDR3 is CASSLLRDRGHEQFF. CDR3 nucleotides: TGTGCCAGCAGCTTATTGCGTGACAGGGGGCATGAGCAGTTCTTC.

The chain combines TRBV12-3 or TRBV12-4 with TRBJ2-5, with D perhaps TRBD2 (6 bases). The CDR3 length is 15 residues. The V gene lost 5 bases and the J gene lost 5 bases, with 18 bases spanning the gap. DNA for the CDR3: TGTGCCAGCAGTCCTAATATGGGGGGTAGGGAGACCCAGTACTTC. Encoded protein: CASSPNMGGRETQYF.

The rearrangement links TRBV6-2 or TRBV6-3 to TRBJ2-1; D possibly corresponds to TRBD1 (6 bases). Germline lookup yields CDR1 MNHEY and CDR2 SVGEGT. This CDR3 contains 16 residues. V lost 5 bases, J lost 5 bases, and 19 bases lay in between. CDR3 protein: CASSDPRGNANNEQFF. CDR3 coding DNA: TGTGCCAGCAGTGACCCCAGGGGTAATGCAAACAATGAGCAGTTCTTC.

This clonotype was picked up many times. The V call is TRBV27, the J call TRBJ1-5; D not resolved. Germline V lookup: CDR1 MNHEY, CDR2 SMNVEV (reference sequence). The CDR3 contains 11 residues. Deletions cut 8 bases from V and 4 bases from J, with 6 bases between. In DNA form, the CDR3 reads TGTGCCAGCGGGTTTAATCAGCCCCAGCATTTT. This sequence encodes CASGFNQPQHF.

The rearrangement joins TRBV6-1 to TRBJ1-5, with 7 bases that match TRBD1. This CDR3 spans 15 amino acids. V dropped 6 bases and J dropped 2; count of bases not matched to a gene: 7. Germline CDR1 is MNHNS and CDR2 is SASEGT. The CDR3 DNA sequence: TGTGCCAGCAGGAGACAGGGCGTCGGCAATCAGCCCCAGCATTTT. Amino acid sequence: CASRRQGVGNQPQHF.

This chain joins TRBV6-2 or TRBV6-3 and TRBJ2-7, with D possibly being TRBD2 (5 bases). CDR3 length equals 13 residues. V was cut by 5 bases and J by 3 bases, with 11 bases left in between. Germline CDR1 reads MNHEY; CDR2 reads SVGEGT. The CDR3 reads CASSDFGDYEQYF. CDR3 nucleotide sequence: TGTGCCAGCAGTGATTTCGGGGACTACGAGCAGTACTTC.

The table lists this clonotype with many counts. This chain uses TRBV6-1 with TRBJ2-7; TRBD1 or TRBD2 may be the D gene (5 bases each). V lost 5 bases and J lost 2, with 13 bases in between. In germline, CDR1 is MNHNS, CDR2 SASEGT. CDR3 length equals 14 residues. The CDR3 nucleotides read TGTGCCAGCAGTTCTGAACGGGGCCCCTACGAGCAGTACTTC. Translating it yields CASSSERGPYEQYF.

The sample holds many counts of this clonotype. The chain links TRBV7-2 to TRBJ1-2; 8 nucleotides align to TRBD1. V lost 5 bases and J lost 5; bases outside the gene matches: 4. Germline CDR1 SGHTA, CDR2 FQGNSA. The CDR3 contains 13 residues. This chain's CDR3 is CASSRTGFYGYTF. The CDR3 nucleotides are TGTGCCAGCAGCCGGACAGGGTTTTATGGCTACACCTTC.

The J gene is TRBJ1-5, the V gene TRBV29-1, with D hard to call. CDR3 length equals 13 residues. Germline values: CDR1 SQVTM, CDR2 ANQGSEA. The V gene lost 4 bases and the J gene lost 0 bases, with 7 bases spanning the gap. CDR3 DNA sequence: TGCAGCGTTGGTGACTATAGCAATCAGCCCCAGCATTTT. It is translated as CSVGDYSNQPQHF.

This clonotype has just a few counts. The chain uses TRBV6-5 and TRBJ2-3; D remains unclear. The V gene's germline CDR1 is MNHEY and CDR2 SVGAGI. The CDR3 is 15 amino acids. V lost 8 bases and J lost 1, with 16 bases in between. CDR3 nucleotides: TGTGCCAGCGGCCTCTCCCCCTGGGGCACAGATACGCAGTATTTT. Its protein product is CASGLSPWGTDTQYF.

This clonotype showed up just a few times. The V call is TRBV28, the J call TRBJ2-1; maybe TRBD2 (6 bases). V shed 6 bases and J shed 9 bases, with 18 bases lying between them. The CDR3 spans 14 residues. Germline loops: CDR1 MDHEN, CDR2 SYDVKM. Written as DNA, the CDR3 is TGTGCCAGCAGCCGGGGCCATTGGAGGGGTGAGCAGTTCTTC. It translates to CASSRGHWRGEQFF.

This sequence joins TRBV7-6 and TRBJ2-2, with 11 positions matching TRBD1. Trimming took 3 bases from V and 0 from J; bases not matched to a gene: 3. The V gene's germline CDR1 is SGHVS and CDR2 FNYEAQ. The CDR3 covers 17 residues. The DNA of the CDR3 is TGTGCCAGCAGCTTCCCGGGACAGGGGGCGAACACCGGGGAGCTGTTTTTT. It is translated as CASSFPGQGANTGELFF.

This clonotype was picked up many times. The chain joins TRBV7-9 to TRBJ2-7, with D possibly called TRBD1 or TRBD2 (5 bases each). The length of the CDR3 is 16 residues. V was trimmed by 5 bases and J by 2 bases, leaving 19 bases between them. CDR1 SEHNR and CDR2 FQNEAQ come from the germline V gene (reference sequence). The CDR3 DNA reads as TGTGCCAGCAGCCCCCCTCCGGGACGGCCTACCTACGAGCAGTACTTC. Its protein is CASSPPPGRPTYEQYF.